A single sample gave rise to the 16 T cell receptor beta chains below, sequenced in a study of CD8+ T cells in alopecia areata. After isolation, RNA underwent reverse transcription to generate cDNA as the sequencing template. Assay used: immunoSEQ multiplex PCR; TCRdb lists only in-frame clones, some missing. The sample consists of fewer than 250,000 clones, 50% to 70% of them appearing once. Sample: CD4+ T cells sorted from blood, taken at week 0. These receptor sequences come from a human donor with alopecia areata.

This clone was seen a few times. This chain joins TRBV30 and TRBJ2-7, with TRBD2 matching 8 bases. Germline values: CDR1 GTSNPN, CDR2 SVGIG (reference sequence). The length of the CDR3 is 14 residues. V was pared by 2 bases and J by 8 bases, with 11 bases of the junction left unmatched. This CDR3 is CAWSPLADILQQYF. CDR3 coding DNA: TGTGCCTGGAGTCCACTAGCGGACATTTTACAGCAGTACTTC.

This chain connects TRBV6-6 to TRBJ1-1, with D perhaps TRBD1 (6 bases). Trimming took 4 bases from V and 11 from J, leaving 14 bases between them. The V gene's germline CDR1 is MNHNY and CDR2 SVGAGI (reference sequence). There are 12 residues in the CDR3. Here the CDR3 reads CASSFQDSAAFF. CDR3 sequence (DNA): TGTGCCAGCAGTTTCCAGGACAGTGCGGCTTTCTTT.

This sequence joins TRBV5-1 and TRBJ1-1; tentatively, D is TRBD1 (6 bases). This CDR3 is 13 amino acids long. Germline values: CDR1 SGHRS, CDR2 YFSETQ. V was cut by 2 bases and J by 3 bases, with 8 bases left in between. The CDR3 DNA is TGCGCCAGCAGCTTTAACAGGGACACTGAAGCTTTCTTT. Translating it yields CASSFNRDTEAFF.

The gene calls are TRBV29-1 and TRBJ1-2; D remains ambiguous. The V and J ends lost 2 bases and 1 base respectively, with 8 bases between them. Germline CDR1 and CDR2: SQVTM and ANQGSEA. The CDR3 contains 13 residues. CDR3 DNA: TGCAGCGTTGAATCCCAAATTAACTATGGCTACACCTTC. It encodes CSVESQINYGYTF.

This chain joins TRBV7-9 and TRBJ1-1; 8 bases are shared with TRBD1. The CDR3 spans 14 residues. Looked up from germline, CDR1 is SEHNR and CDR2 is FQNEAQ (reference sequence). The V segment lost 5 bases and the J segment 4 bases; nucleotides outside the gene matches: 6. This chain's CDR3 is CASSAGGWITEAFF. Here the CDR3 DNA reads TGTGCCAGCAGCGCAGGGGGCTGGATCACTGAAGCTTTCTTT. The full variable domain, its missing parts supplied by reference TRBV7-9 and TRBJ1-1, is DTGVSQNPRHKITKRGQNVTFRCDPISEHNRLYWYRQTLGQGPEFLTYFQNEAQLEKSRLLSDRFSAERPKGSFSTLEIQRTEQGDSAMYLCASSAGGWITEAFFGQGTRLTVV.

The rearrangement links TRBV7-9 to TRBJ2-1; tentatively, D is TRBD1 or TRBD2 (6 bases each). Germline loops: CDR1 SEHNR, CDR2 FQNEAQ (reference sequence). Between the trimmed V and J ends, which lost 5 bases and 1 base, there was a span of 18 bases. The CDR3 is 17 residues long. The CDR3 coding sequence is TGTGCCAGCAGCCAACGAGGGGGGAGTGAATCCTACAATGAGCAGTTCTTC. Its protein product is CASSQRGGSESYNEQFF. Drawing the rest from reference TRBV7-9 and TRBJ2-1, the complete variable domain is DTGVSQNPRHKITKRGQNVTFRCDPISEHNRLYWYRQTLGQGPEFLTYFQNEAQLEKSRLLSDRFSAERPKGSFSTLEIQRTEQGDSAMYLCASSQRGGSESYNEQFFGPGTRLTVL.

In this sample, this clone turned up a few times. V and J are TRBV4-1 and TRBJ2-3; 16 bases map to TRBD2. Germline V gene sequence: CDR1 MGHRA, CDR2 YSYEKL. Trimming cost V 1 base and J 5 bases; bases outside gene matches: 6. The CDR3 consists of 18 residues. CDR3 DNA sequence: TGCGCCAGCAGCCAAGGGGGACTAGCGGGAGGGCCGAGAGATACGCAGTATTTT. Translating gives CASSQGGLAGGPRDTQYF.

The chain recombines TRBV4-1 with TRBJ2-7; possible D gene TRBD1, 5 bases. The CDR3 extends over 14 amino acids. CDR1 is MGHRA and CDR2 is YSYEKL in the germline V gene. The V end lost 6 bases, the J end lost 0 bases, and 12 bases lay between the germline ends. The DNA for the CDR3 is TGCGCCAGCAGTCGACAGAGAAGCTCCTACGAGCAGTACTTC. Translating it yields CASSRQRSSYEQYF.

The chain carries TRBV30 and TRBJ1-4; D unresolved. V lost 1 base, J lost 0 bases, and 9 bases lay in between. This CDR3 is 15 amino acids long. Germline V lookup: CDR1 GTSNPN, CDR2 SVGIG (reference sequence). The DNA for the CDR3 is TGTGCCTGGAGTGAATGGGGAGCAACTAATGAAAAACTGTTTTTT. The encoded protein is CAWSEWGATNEKLFF.

This clone was seen a few times. V and J are TRBV5-4 and TRBJ1-1; the D is unclear. V dropped 4 bases and J dropped 2 bases, with 12 bases sitting between them. Germline values: CDR1 SGHNT, CDR2 YYREEE (reference sequence). The CDR3 sequence is 14 residues long. The CDR3 is CASSLHGYNTEAFF. CDR3 in DNA: TGTGCCAGCAGCCTTCACGGATACAACACTGAAGCTTTCTTT.

The chain couples TRBV7-2 to TRBJ2-7; D may be TRBD2 (5 bases). Germline V lookup: CDR1 SGHTA, CDR2 FQGNSA. V was shortened by 5 bases and J by 3 bases, with 11 bases between the two germline ends. CDR3 length: 13 amino acids. The CDR3 DNA is TGTGCCAGCAGCCGGAACAGCGGCTACGAGCAGTACTTC. This sequence encodes CASSRNSGYEQYF. Complete variable domain (other parts from reference TRBV7-2 and TRBJ2-7): GAGVSQSPSNKVTEKGKDVELRCDPISGHTALYWYRQSLGQGLEFLIYFQGNSAPDKSGLPSDRFSAERTGGSVSTLTIQRTQQEDSAVYLCASSRNSGYEQYFGPGTRLTVT.

This clone showed up just a few times. The V and J genes are TRBV6-1 and TRBJ2-5, with D perhaps assigned TRBD1 or TRBD2 (6 bases each). Deletions cut 6 bases from V and 5 bases from J, with 13 bases between. The CDR3 has 13 amino acids. CDR1 is MNHNS, CDR2 SASEGT, per germline. Here the CDR3 DNA reads TGTGCCAGCAGGACCCGGGGGCCTGAGACCCAGTACTTC. Translating gives CASRTRGPETQYF.

The rearrangement uses TRBV29-1 and TRBJ2-3, with D perhaps TRBD1 (6 bases). Germline CDR1 SQVTM, CDR2 ANQGSEA. The CDR3 has 17 residues. V dropped 4 bases and J dropped 0 bases, with 20 bases sitting between them. CDR3 in amino acids: CSVGRSGAGASTDTQYF. CDR3 nucleotides: TGCAGCGTTGGGCGGAGTGGGGCAGGGGCCAGCACAGATACGCAGTATTTT.

The chain couples TRBV25-1 to TRBJ2-6; the D call may be TRBD1 or TRBD2 (5 bases each). V was clipped by 2 bases and J by 8 bases, with 16 bases between them. Germline values: CDR1 MGHDK, CDR2 SYGVNS. This CDR3 region has 16 residues. The CDR3 region has the DNA TGTGCCAGCAGTGAAGGGACGTTCTCCCGCTCCAACGTCCTGACTTTC. It is translated as CASSEGTFSRSNVLTF.

V and J are TRBV4-2 and TRBJ1-5; D not certain. Trimming removed 1 base at V and 3 bases at J, with 13 bases between. The germline CDR1 and CDR2 sequences are LGHNA and YNFKEQ. The CDR3 extends over 16 amino acids. CDR3 sequence (DNA): TGTGCCAGCAGCCAAGTGGGAGGGTCCGACAATCAGCCCCAGCATTTT. Its translation is CASSQVGGSDNQPQHF.

The chain joins TRBV5-1 to TRBJ2-1; D gene unclear. The CDR3 runs to 13 residues. The V gene lost 0 bases and the J gene lost 10 bases, with 11 bases spanning the gap. The germline CDR1 and CDR2 sequences are SGHRS and YFSETQ. The CDR3 sequence: CASSLAATSEQFF. In DNA, the CDR3 is TGCGCCAGCAGCTTGGCGGCCACGTCGGAGCAGTTCTTC.